Below, one T cell receptor beta chain is given with its context. Its target is unknown. The CDR3 contains 18 residues. Germline V gives CDR1 ENHRY, CDR2 SYGVKD. Trimming removed 2 bases at V and 7 bases at J, with 24 bases between. This sample is drawn from a study of blood T cells in healthy people across ages. Alongside a J-beta primer mix, a sample-barcoded 5' primer served in a second PCR lasting about 6 to 11 cycles. TCRdb used MiXCR to reprocess the 5' RACE reads, holding one entry per CDR3 protein. The sample holds about 1.5 million distinct CDR3 sequences, approximately 42% seen once. Isolating PBMCs gave at least 6 million of these cells per sample. At least 6 micrograms of total RNA were extracted per sample. The study, taken as a whole, reports: The lack of PBMC sorting stopped any conclusive naive versus antigen-experienced comparison. Naive CD4+ cell counts and diversity both ran higher in long-lived than in aged donors.

This receptor was identified in a woman younger than 30 in good health. Sequenced input: blood. The chain carries TRBV10-3 and TRBJ2-1; D is perhaps TRBD1 (6 bases). The CDR3 region is CAISEQSGTGLAFNEQFF. In DNA form, the CDR3 reads TGTGCCATCAGTGAGCAGTCGGGAACAGGGCTCGCGTTTAATGAGCAGTTCTTC.